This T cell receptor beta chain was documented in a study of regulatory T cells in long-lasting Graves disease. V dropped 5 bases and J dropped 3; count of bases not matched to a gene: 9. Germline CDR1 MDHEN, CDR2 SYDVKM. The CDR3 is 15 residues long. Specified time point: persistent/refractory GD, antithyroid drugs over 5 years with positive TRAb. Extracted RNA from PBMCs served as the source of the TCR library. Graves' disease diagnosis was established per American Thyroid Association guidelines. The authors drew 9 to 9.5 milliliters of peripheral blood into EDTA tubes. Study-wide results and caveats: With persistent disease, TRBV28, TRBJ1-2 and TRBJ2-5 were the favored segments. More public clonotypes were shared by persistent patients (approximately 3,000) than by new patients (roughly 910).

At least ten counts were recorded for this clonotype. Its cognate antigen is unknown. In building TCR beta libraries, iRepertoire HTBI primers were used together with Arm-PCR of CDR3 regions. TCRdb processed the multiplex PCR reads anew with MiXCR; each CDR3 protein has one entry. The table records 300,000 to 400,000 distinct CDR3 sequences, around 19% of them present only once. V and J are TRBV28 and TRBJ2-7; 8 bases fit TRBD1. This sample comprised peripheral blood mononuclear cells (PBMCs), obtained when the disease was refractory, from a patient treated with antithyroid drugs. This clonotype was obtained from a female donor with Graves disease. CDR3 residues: CASSAQRTGRYEQYF. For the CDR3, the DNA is TGTGCCAGCAGTGCCCAACGGACAGGGCGCTACGAGCAGTACTTC.